This TCR beta chain was observed in a study of T cell responses to AZD1222 COVID-19 vaccine. CDR1 is SQVTM and CDR2 is ANQGSEA in the germline V gene. V lost 3 bases and J 8 bases, leaving 13 bases between the germline ends. The CDR3 loop spans 12 amino acids. The table came from immunoSEQ multiplex PCR; TCRdb's copy has only in-frame clones and leaves some out. The table records around 180,000 clones, 87% of them present only once. This clonotype was obtained from an adult in good health. The V call is TRBV29-1, the J call TRBJ1-2; a weak D match, TRBD1 (6 bases). Sequences were derived from peripheral blood, sampled on day 0 of MenACWY control vaccination. The CDR3 nucleotides are TGCAGCGTTGATTCGGGGGCGCACGGCTACACCTTC. Translating gives CSVDSGAHGYTF. Full variable domain (remainder filled in from reference TRBV29-1 and TRBJ1-2): SAVISQKPSRDICQRGTSLTIQCQVDSQVTMMFWYRQQPGQSLTLIATANQGSEATYESGFVIDKFPISRPNLTFSTLTVSNMSPEDSSIYLCSVDSGAHGYTFGSGTRLTVV.